This passage covers 14 T cell receptor beta chains from one sample sequenced in a study of shared clonotypes between healthy human individuals (dated by TCRdb to about 2020). Libraries were built with the immunoSEQ multiplex PCR assay. The table was pulled from immuneACCESS by TCRdb, which kept in-frame rearrangements only. Such tables lose some clones; where checked, under half of the loss comes from unresolved V genes, and the rest has no known cause. The sample profile shows around 2.5 million clones; 80% to 95% of them were found once. Together, the top ten hold 0.36% of the sample. Input material: naive CD4+ T cells from PBMCs. This sample's cell subset or site label indicates: CD45RA+ positively selected. These receptor sequences come from a young man in good health. Some clones in this sample may be carry-over from other donors' samples.

V gene TRBV25-1 combines with J gene TRBJ1-2; D is uncertain. This CDR3 comprises 17 residues. Germline V gene lookup returns CDR1 MGHDK and CDR2 SYGVNS. V lost 4 bases and J 1 base, leaving 19 bases between the germline ends. CDR3 sequence reads: CASSATPSGRGNYGYTF. CDR3 nucleotide sequence: TGTGCCAGCAGTGCCACCCCCTCGGGAAGAGGTAACTATGGCTACACCTTC.

The table lists this clone with a few counts. The CDR3: CASSGQGVGETQYF. The CDR3, as DNA: TGCGCCAGCAGCGGACAGGGGGTAGGCGAGACCCAGTACTTC. V usage is TRBV10-1 and J usage is TRBJ2-5, with 10 bases aligning to TRBD1. This CDR3 has 14 amino acids. Unmatched junction bases numbered 6, after V lost 6 bases and J lost 5 bases. Germline CDR1 is WNHNN and CDR2 is SYGVQD (reference sequence).

In regard to this clone: Other DNA sequences of this sample code for an identical CDR3. V gene TRBV28 combines with J gene TRBJ1-1; D perhaps matches TRBD1 (5 bases). The V gene lost 1 base and the J gene lost 0 bases, with 9 bases spanning the gap. The CDR3 runs 15 residues. From germline, CDR1 is MDHEN and CDR2 SYDVKM. The CDR3 loop is CASSLLGGMNTEAFF. The CDR3 DNA sequence: TGTGCCAGCAGTTTATTGGGGGGAATGAACACTGAAGCTTTCTTT.

Notes on this clone: Other DNA sequences in the sample encode the same CDR3. The rearrangement joins TRBV18 to TRBJ2-1; D is uncertain. The CDR3 loop spans 15 amino acids. Trimming removed 6 bases from V and 0 bases from J, with 12 bases in between. Germline-derived CDR1 and CDR2 are KGHSH and LQKENI. The chain's CDR3 is CASSRDVSSYNEQFF. CDR3 DNA sequence: TGTGCCAGCTCTCGAGACGTTAGCTCCTACAATGAGCAGTTCTTC.

This rearrangement joins TRBV5-1 to TRBJ1-1, with D uncertain. From germline, CDR1 is SGHRS and CDR2 YFSETQ. The V end lost 0 bases, the J end lost 6 bases, and 12 bases lay between the germline ends. The CDR3 totals 14 residues. CDR3 loop: CASSLVPKRAEAFF. The CDR3 nucleotides are TGCGCCAGCAGCTTGGTACCGAAGAGGGCTGAAGCTTTCTTT.

The V gene is TRBV14, the J gene TRBJ2-3; 7 bases map to TRBD1. This CDR3 comprises 14 residues. V was clipped by 8 bases and J by 0 bases; unmatched bases: 5. Germline V CDR1 and CDR2: SGHDN, FVKESK. The CDR3 spells CASARDRSTDTQYF. CDR3 nucleotide sequence: TGTGCCAGCGCCCGGGACAGAAGCACAGATACGCAGTATTTT.

The chain combines TRBV18 with TRBJ2-6, with D unclear. From germline, CDR1 is KGHSH and CDR2 LQKENI. V was pared by 5 bases and J by 0 bases, with 17 bases between. This CDR3 comprises 18 residues. CDR3 loop: CASSSPARASSGANVLTF. The CDR3 DNA reads as TGTGCCAGCTCATCTCCCGCGAGAGCAAGCTCTGGGGCCAACGTCCTGACTTTC.

The V gene is TRBV5-8, the J gene TRBJ2-1; 12 positions agree with TRBD2. Germline V gives CDR1 SGHTS, CDR2 YDEGEE. CDR3 size: 16 residues. Trimming took 5 bases from V and 4 from J; bases not matched to a gene: 7. CDR3 amino acids: CASSSGLAGPYNEQFF. DNA of the CDR3: TGTGCCAGCAGTTCCGGACTAGCGGGACCATACAATGAGCAGTTCTTC.

This chain joins TRBV29-1 and TRBJ2-3, with D perhaps TRBD1 or TRBD2 (5 bases each). V was pared by 3 bases and J by 6 bases, with 13 bases between. CDR1 SQVTM and CDR2 ANQGSEA come from the germline V gene. There are 13 residues in the CDR3. In DNA, the CDR3 is TGCAGCGTTGACGGTTTGGGGACGGATACGCAGTATTTT. This encodes CSVDGLGTDTQYF.

CDR3 protein: CASSLSTAGVSDTQYF. CDR3 in DNA: TGTGCCAGCAGTTTAAGCACAGCGGGAGTGTCAGATACGCAGTATTTT. This rearrangement joins TRBV28 to TRBJ2-3, with TRBD2 identical over 8 bases. CDR1 and CDR2 (germline): MDHEN, SYDVKM. J lost 4 bases, V lost 2 bases, and 8 bases had no gene match. The CDR3 runs 16 residues. The whole variable domain, remainder taken from reference TRBV28 and TRBJ2-3, is DVKVTQSSRYLVKRTGEKVFLECVQDMDHENMFWYRQDPGLGLRLIYFSYDVKMKEKGDIPEGYSVSREKKERFSLILESASTNQTSMYLCASSLSTAGVSDTQYFGPGTRLTVL.

This chain links TRBV28 with TRBJ2-7, with 7 bases identical to TRBD2. Germline lookup yields CDR1 MDHEN and CDR2 SYDVKM. The CDR3 extends over 17 amino acids. With V trimmed by 11 bases and J by 1 base, 20 bases remained unmatched. The CDR3 spells CAALGREQKWGSYEQYF. CDR3 nucleotide sequence: TGTGCCGCCCTAGGGAGGGAGCAAAAGTGGGGATCCTACGAGCAGTACTTC. The full variable domain, its missing parts supplied by reference TRBV28 and TRBJ2-7, is DVKVTQSSRYLVKRTGEKVFLECVQDMDHENMFWYRQDPGLGLRLIYFSYDVKMKEKGDIPEGYSVSREKKERFSLILESASTNQTSMYLCAALGREQKWGSYEQYFGPGTRLTVT.

This clone was seen only a few times. The V gene is TRBV4-3, the J gene TRBJ1-1; D gene ambiguous. Germline assignment: CDR1 LGHNA and CDR2 YSLEER. Deletions cut 4 bases from V and 1 base from J, with 7 bases between. The CDR3 loop spans 13 amino acids. The CDR3 DNA reads as TGCGCCAGCAGCCCCACAGAGAACACTGAAGCTTTCTTT. It yields the protein CASSPTENTEAFF.

This chain links TRBV6-1 with TRBJ1-2; D might be TRBD1 (5 bases). The CDR3 covers 12 residues. The ends were cut back, 7 bases at V and 6 bases at J, with 12 bases in the middle. The V gene's germline CDR1 is MNHNS and CDR2 SASEGT. CDR3 DNA sequence: TGTGCCAGCACCCGGACACGGGATGGCTACACCTTC. The encoded protein is CASTRTRDGYTF.

The V gene is TRBV6-6, the J gene TRBJ2-7; D not resolved. The CDR3 is 16 residues long. V lost 0 bases and J lost 3, with 15 bases in between. Germline CDR1 reads MNHNY; CDR2 reads SVGAGI (reference sequence). DNA for the CDR3: TGTGCCAGCAGTTACTCCCATCTTGGACGGAACTACGAGCAGTACTTC. Translating gives CASSYSHLGRNYEQYF.